This passage covers 5 T cell receptor beta chains from one sample sequenced in a study of T-cell reconstitution after alpha-beta-depleted transplantation in children. Molecular barcoding with unique molecular identifiers was used for the TCRbeta library. One entry per CDR3 protein results from TCRdb running MiXCR on the PCR reads. The top ten clones hold around 5.3% of a sample with 700,000 to 950,000 distinct CDR3 sequences, 16% of them seen once. Sample: PBMCs, mostly from graft donor cells, taken 360 days after TCRalphabeta/CD19-depleted stem cell transplant. The source is a male patient aged 10 to 17 who had a stem cell transplant for acute lymphoblastic leukemia, so the T cells may come from the graft donor.

This chain joins TRBV24-1 and TRBJ2-1; TRBD2 aligns across 8 bases. The V gene end was trimmed by 3 bases and the J gene end by 5 bases; junction bases not matched to a gene: 8. Germline CDR1 and CDR2: KGHDR and SFDVKD. The CDR3 loop spans 16 amino acids. In DNA form, the CDR3 reads TGTGCCACCAGTGATAAGGGAACTAGCGGTAACAATGAGCAGTTCTTC. It specifies CATSDKGTSGNNEQFF.

This clonotype was recorded at least ten times. V and J are TRBV7-2 and TRBJ2-7; 9 positions match TRBD1. V lost 4 bases to trimming and J lost 3 bases; unmatched junction nucleotides: 10. The CDR3 runs to 16 residues. CDR1 and CDR2 from the germline V gene are SGHTA and FQGNSA. CDR3 sequence: CASSSRTGASYYEQYF. The CDR3 DNA reads TGTGCCAGCAGCTCCCGGACAGGGGCATCCTACTACGAGCAGTACTTC. The full variable domain, completed using reference TRBV7-2 and TRBJ2-7, is GAGVSQSPSNKVTEKGKDVELRCDPISGHTALYWYRQSLGQGLEFLIYFQGNSAPDKSGLPSDRFSAERTGGSVSTLTIQRTQQEDSAVYLCASSSRTGASYYEQYFGPGTRLTVT.

Within the sample, this clonotype is medium-sized (0.01 to 0.1%). This rearrangement joins TRBV12-3 or TRBV12-4 to TRBJ2-7; 8 bases match TRBD1. Trimming took 6 bases from V and 0 from J; bases not matched to a gene: 7. This CDR3 is 15 amino acids long. The CDR3 coding sequence is TGTGCCAGCAGGCCAGGACAGGGCGCCTCCTACGAGCAGTACTTC. Encoded protein: CASRPGQGASYEQYF.

V gene TRBV5-1 combines with J gene TRBJ2-1; 10 nucleotides agree with TRBD2. Germline CDR1 is SGHRS and CDR2 is YFSETQ. The junction had 5 bases not matched to a gene; V was cut back by 7 bases and J by 7 bases. CDR3 length: 13 amino acids. As DNA, the CDR3 is TGCGCCAGCCGGGGACTAGCGATGAATGAGCAGTTCTTC. Translating it yields CASRGLAMNEQFF. Looking up the rest from reference TRBV5-1 and TRBJ2-1 gives the full variable domain: KAGVTQTPRYLIKTRGQQVTLSCSPISGHRSVSWYQQTPGQGLQFLFEYFSETQRNKGNFPGRFSGRQFSNSRSEMNVSTLELGDSALYLCASRGLAMNEQFFGPGTRLTVL.

This clonotype was seen a few times. The rearrangement joins TRBV18 to TRBJ2-5; D perhaps matches TRBD2 (5 bases). Between the trimmed V and J ends, which lost 3 bases and 5 bases, there was a span of 13 bases. The CDR3 covers 14 residues. Per the germline V gene, CDR1 is KGHSH and CDR2 is LQKENI. CDR3 in DNA: TGTGCCAGCTCACCGGACTTAGGTCGCGAGACCCAGTACTTC. This codes for CASSPDLGRETQYF.